This is a list of T cell receptor beta chains from one sample in a study of shared clonotypes between healthy human individuals. Repertoires were generated with immunoSEQ multiplex PCR, while TCRdb's copy carries only in-frame clones and drops some. This sample has about 1.5 million clones, with roughly 96% found just once. Material: naive CD4+ T cells sorted from blood. Receptor source: a man between 25 and 39 years old in good health. CDR3s include the opening cysteine and the closing phenylalanine or tryptophan. A D gene is named only where the DNA matches it firmly. Not all rows give a size; the values are once, few, many and, for expanded clones, a class.

J gene: TRBJ1-4
D gene: .
V gene: TRBV29-1
clone size: .
CDR3 protein: CSVQIGGGAGQLFF
CDR3 DNA: TGCAGCGTTCAGATCGGGGGAGGGGCGGGCCAACTGTTTTTT

J gene: TRBJ2-2
D gene: .
V gene: TRBV7-9
clone size: .
CDR3 protein: CASSLTRGNTGELFF
CDR3 DNA: TGTGCCAGCAGCTTGACCAGGGGGAACACCGGGGAGCTGTTTTTT

J gene: TRBJ2-1
D gene: .
V gene: TRBV28
clone size: .
CDR3 protein: CASSLTGARNEQFF
CDR3 DNA: TGTGCCAGCAGCCTAACGGGGGCACGGAATGAGCAGTTCTTC

J gene: TRBJ2-1
D gene: TRBD2
V gene: TRBV28
clone size: once
CDR3 protein: CASSAGGRVGEQFF
CDR3 DNA: TGTGCCAGCAGTGCTGGCGGGAGGGTGGGTGAGCAGTTCTTC

J gene: TRBJ1-2
D gene: .
V gene: TRBV6-5
clone size: .
CDR3 protein: CASSYSRGVGYGYTF
CDR3 DNA: TGTGCCAGCAGTTACTCGCGGGGGGTCGGCTATGGCTACACCTTC

J gene: TRBJ1-3
D gene: .
V gene: TRBV11-2
clone size: .
CDR3 protein: CASSLLGIGGNTIYF
CDR3 DNA: TGTGCCAGCAGCTTATTGGGGATTGGGGGAAACACCATATATTTT

J gene: TRBJ2-1
D gene: .
V gene: TRBV10-1
clone size: .
CDR3 protein: CASSARVGNEQFF
CDR3 DNA: TGCGCCAGCTCGGCGAGAGTTGGCAATGAGCAGTTCTTC

J gene: TRBJ1-2
D gene: TRBD1
V gene: TRBV18
clone size: few
CDR3 protein: CASSPDGDSGYTF
CDR3 DNA: TGTGCCAGCTCACCAGACGGGGACAGCGGCTACACCTTC

J gene: TRBJ2-1
D gene: .
V gene: TRBV7-2
clone size: .
CDR3 protein: CASSLAGVNEQFF
CDR3 DNA: TGTGCCAGCAGCTTAGCGGGAGTTAATGAGCAGTTCTTC

J gene: TRBJ2-7
D gene: TRBD2
V gene: TRBV11-2
clone size: .
CDR3 protein: CASSLSSGISYEQYF
CDR3 DNA: TGTGCCAGCAGCTTGTCAAGCGGGATCTCCTACGAGCAGTACTTC

J gene: TRBJ2-4
D gene: .
V gene: TRBV4-1
clone size: .
CDR3 protein: CASSVPGRPHGIQYF
CDR3 DNA: TGCGCCAGCAGCGTTCCGGGACGGCCCCACGGCATTCAGTACTTC

J gene: TRBJ2-7
D gene: .
V gene: TRBV23-1
clone size: .
CDR3 protein: CASSHYYRRGTYEQYF
CDR3 DNA: TGCGCCAGCAGTCACTACTACAGAAGGGGGACCTACGAGCAGTACTTC

J gene: TRBJ2-7
D gene: .
V gene: TRBV6-5
clone size: .
CDR3 protein: CASSSPGLPSEQYF
CDR3 DNA: TGTGCCAGCAGTTCCCCGGGTCTCCCTTCCGAGCAGTACTTC

J gene: TRBJ2-1
D gene: .
V gene: TRBV11-3
clone size: .
CDR3 protein: CASSLVDTAEQFF
CDR3 DNA: TGTGCCAGCAGCTTAGTAGACACGGCTGAGCAGTTCTTC

J gene: TRBJ2-5
D gene: TRBD2
V gene: TRBV7-8
clone size: .
CDR3 protein: CASRHRASGRGVGETQYF
CDR3 DNA: TGTGCCAGCAGACACCGGGCTAGCGGGAGAGGGGTAGGAGAGACCCAGTACTTC

J gene: TRBJ2-3
D gene: .
V gene: TRBV21-1
clone size: .
CDR3 protein: CASSKRERGTDTQYF
CDR3 DNA: TGTGCCAGCAGCAAAAGGGAAAGGGGCACAGATACGCAGTATTTT

J gene: TRBJ2-2
D gene: TRBD2
V gene: TRBV10-3
clone size: .
CDR3 protein: CAISEETSGSGSTGELFF
CDR3 DNA: TGTGCCATCAGTGAAGAGACTAGCGGGAGTGGGTCCACCGGGGAGCTGTTTTTT